Listed below are T cell receptor beta chains from one sample, sequenced in a study of control samples from healthy donors and cancer patients. Measured with immunoSEQ multiplex PCR; TCRdb has only the in-frame clones, and not every one. The table lists fewer than 250,000 clones, about 90% of them singletons. Sequencing was performed on blood. The receptors originated from a man in his thirties or forties in good health. Each CDR3 is given with its conserved first and last residue. D genes are given only for firm matches. For some rows the clone size is stated as once, few or many, or as a class when expanded; others skip it.

clone_size: -; v_call: TRBV2; d_call: -; j_call: TRBJ1-2; cdr3_nt: TGTGCCAGCAGTGAGCAACTAGGGGGGAACTATGGCTACACCTTC; cdr3_aa: CASSEQLGGNYGYTF
clone_size: -; v_call: TRBV5-8; d_call: TRBD2; j_call: TRBJ2-7; cdr3_nt: TGTGCCAGCAGCTTGACCGGGACTACCCCTCGGGAGCAGTACTTC; cdr3_aa: CASSLTGTTPREQYF
clone_size: -; v_call: TRBV15; d_call: -; j_call: TRBJ2-2; cdr3_nt: TGTGCCACCAGCAGAGGAGGGGGAAACACCGGGGAGCTGTTTTTT; cdr3_aa: CATSRGGGNTGELFF
clone_size: -; v_call: TRBV9; d_call: TRBD1; j_call: TRBJ1-2; cdr3_nt: TGTGCCAGCAGCTCAAGACAGGGTCCTTTATTGGGCTACACCTTC; cdr3_aa: CASSSRQGPLLGYTF
clone_size: once; v_call: TRBV4-2; d_call: TRBD1; j_call: TRBJ2-7; cdr3_nt: TGTGCCAGCAGCCAACCGGGACAGGGGGCCTACGAGCAGTACTTC; cdr3_aa: CASSQPGQGAYEQYF
clone_size: -; v_call: TRBV2; d_call: -; j_call: TRBJ1-3; cdr3_nt: TGTGCCAGCAGTGCGGACCCGGTGGGAAACACCATATATTTT; cdr3_aa: CASSADPVGNTIYF
clone_size: -; v_call: TRBV28; d_call: -; j_call: TRBJ2-1; cdr3_nt: TGTGCCAGCAGTTTAGCAGAGGAGCAGTTCTTC; cdr3_aa: CASSLAEEQFF
clone_size: -; v_call: TRBV6-6; d_call: -; j_call: TRBJ1-1; cdr3_nt: TGTGCCAGCAGTTACTCCCCAGCCTCTCTCAACACTGAAGCTTTCTTT; cdr3_aa: CASSYSPASLNTEAFF
clone_size: -; v_call: TRBV5-1; d_call: TRBD2; j_call: TRBJ2-7; cdr3_nt: TGCGCCAGCAGCTTGGGCGGGAGTCAGTTCGCCCTCGGCGAGCAGTACTTC; cdr3_aa: CASSLGGSQFALGEQYF
clone_size: -; v_call: TRBV2; d_call: TRBD2; j_call: TRBJ2-2; cdr3_nt: TGTGCCAGCAGTGAAGGGGAGGGCCTGAACACCGGGGAGCTGTTTTTT; cdr3_aa: CASSEGEGLNTGELFF
clone_size: once; v_call: TRBV5-1; d_call: TRBD2; j_call: TRBJ2-5; cdr3_nt: TGCGCCAGCTCCGGGGAGGGGTGGTTAGAGACCCAGTACTTC; cdr3_aa: CASSGEGWLETQYF
clone_size: -; v_call: TRBV2; d_call: -; j_call: TRBJ1-6; cdr3_nt: TGTGCCAGCAGTTTACAGGGTTCACCCCTCCACTTT; cdr3_aa: CASSLQGSPLHF
clone_size: -; v_call: TRBV19; d_call: -; j_call: TRBJ2-1; cdr3_nt: TGTGCCAGTACCCAAGGGGCTAGCACCAATGAGCAGTTCTTC; cdr3_aa: CASTQGASTNEQFF
clone_size: -; v_call: TRBV5-1; d_call: TRBD2; j_call: TRBJ2-3; cdr3_nt: TGCGCCAGCAGCTTGGCTTCGCTAGCGGGGGGACTCTACACAGATACGCAGTATTTT; cdr3_aa: CASSLASLAGGLYTDTQYF
clone_size: -; v_call: TRBV6-1; d_call: -; j_call: TRBJ1-5; cdr3_nt: TGTGCCAGCAGTGATTTGTTTAGCAATCAGCCCCAGCATTTT; cdr3_aa: CASSDLFSNQPQHF
clone_size: -; v_call: TRBV3-1/TRBV3-2; d_call: TRBD1; j_call: TRBJ2-2; cdr3_nt: TGTGCCAGCAGCCCTCCGGGACAGCGCACCGGGGAGCTGTTTTTT; cdr3_aa: CASSPPGQRTGELFF
clone_size: -; v_call: TRBV2; d_call: -; j_call: TRBJ2-7; cdr3_nt: TGTGCCAGCTATCTGGGTGAGCAGTACTTC; cdr3_aa: CASYLGEQYF
clone_size: -; v_call: TRBV7-9; d_call: -; j_call: TRBJ2-5; cdr3_nt: TGTGCCAGCACCCCCGTCAGGTTCGGGGAGACCCAGTACTTC; cdr3_aa: CASTPVRFGETQYF
clone_size: -; v_call: TRBV2; d_call: TRBD1; j_call: TRBJ1-1; cdr3_nt: TGTGCCAGCAAAACAGGGGGCGTGAACACTGAAGCTTTCTTT; cdr3_aa: CASKTGGVNTEAFF
clone_size: once; v_call: TRBV29-1; d_call: TRBD1; j_call: TRBJ1-1; cdr3_nt: TGCAGCGATGGACAGGAGATGAACACTGAAGCTTTCTTT; cdr3_aa: CSDGQEMNTEAFF
clone_size: -; v_call: TRBV5-1; d_call: TRBD2; j_call: TRBJ2-7; cdr3_nt: TGCGCCAGCAGCTTGGTTGGCGGGGGGAACTCCTACGAGCAGTACTTC; cdr3_aa: CASSLVGGGNSYEQYF
clone_size: -; v_call: TRBV3-1/TRBV3-2; d_call: -; j_call: TRBJ2-2; cdr3_nt: TGTGCCAGCAGCCAAGCCCGGACGACTCGCGGGGAGCTGTTTTTT; cdr3_aa: CASSQARTTRGELFF
clone_size: -; v_call: TRBV12-5; d_call: -; j_call: TRBJ1-1; cdr3_nt: TGTGCTAGTGGGGTTGCTAGATACACTGAAGCTTTCTTT; cdr3_aa: CASGVARYTEAFF